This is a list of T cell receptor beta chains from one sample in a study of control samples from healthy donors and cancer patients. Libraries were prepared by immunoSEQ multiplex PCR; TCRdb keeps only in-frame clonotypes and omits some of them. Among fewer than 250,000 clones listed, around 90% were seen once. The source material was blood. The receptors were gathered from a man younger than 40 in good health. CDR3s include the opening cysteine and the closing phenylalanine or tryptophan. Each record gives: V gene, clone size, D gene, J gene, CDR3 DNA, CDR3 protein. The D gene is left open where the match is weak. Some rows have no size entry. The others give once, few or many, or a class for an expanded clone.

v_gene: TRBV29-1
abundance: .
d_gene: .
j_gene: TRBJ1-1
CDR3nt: TGCAGCGTCGTCCCGACAGGGAACACTGAAGCTTTCTTT
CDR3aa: CSVVPTGNTEAFF

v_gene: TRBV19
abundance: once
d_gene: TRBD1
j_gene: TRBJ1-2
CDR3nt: TGTGCCAGTAGCAGGGGGCTCTATGGCTACACCTTC
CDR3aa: CASSRGLYGYTF

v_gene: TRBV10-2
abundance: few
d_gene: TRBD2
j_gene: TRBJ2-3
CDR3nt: TGCGCCAGCAGGGGAACTAGCGGCACAGATACGCAGTATTTT
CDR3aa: CASRGTSGTDTQYF

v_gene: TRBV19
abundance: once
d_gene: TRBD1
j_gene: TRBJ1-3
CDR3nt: TGTGCCAGTGCCGCGGGACAGCCATTCTCTGGAAACACCATATATTTT
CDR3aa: CASAAGQPFSGNTIYF

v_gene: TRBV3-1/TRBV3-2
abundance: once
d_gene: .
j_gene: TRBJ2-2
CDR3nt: TGTGCCAGCAGCAAGAACACCGGGGAGCTGTTTTTT
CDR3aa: CASSKNTGELFF

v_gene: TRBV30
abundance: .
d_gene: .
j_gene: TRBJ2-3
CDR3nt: TGTGCCTGGAGTTATAACGGGGGCACAGATACGCAGTATTTT
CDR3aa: CAWSYNGGTDTQYF

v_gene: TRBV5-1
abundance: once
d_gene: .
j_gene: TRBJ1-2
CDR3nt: TGCGCCAGCAGCTTGTCACTAACTAACTATGGCTACACCTTC
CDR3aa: CASSLSLTNYGYTF

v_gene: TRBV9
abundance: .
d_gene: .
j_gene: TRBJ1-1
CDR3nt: TGTGCCAGCAGCGTAGAAGCTGTTCCTGAAGCTTTCTTT
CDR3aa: CASSVEAVPEAFF

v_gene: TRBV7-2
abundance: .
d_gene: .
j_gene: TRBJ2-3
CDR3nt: TGTGCCAGCAGCTTACCCCCCCGCGTGGATACGCAGTATTTT
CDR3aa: CASSLPPRVDTQYF

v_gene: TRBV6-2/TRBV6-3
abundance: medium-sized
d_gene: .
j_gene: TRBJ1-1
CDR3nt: TGTGCCAGCAGTTACGTTCCAGGGAGATGGACTGAAGCTTTCTTT
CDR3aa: CASSYVPGRWTEAFF

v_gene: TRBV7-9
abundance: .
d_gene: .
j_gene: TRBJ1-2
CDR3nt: TGTGCCAGCAGCTTTGCTGCTAACTATGGCTACACCTTC
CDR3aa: CASSFAANYGYTF

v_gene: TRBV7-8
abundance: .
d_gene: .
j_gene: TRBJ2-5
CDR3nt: TGTGCCAGCAGCTTATCACGGGGGGCGGGAGAGACCCAGTACTTC
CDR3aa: CASSLSRGAGETQYF

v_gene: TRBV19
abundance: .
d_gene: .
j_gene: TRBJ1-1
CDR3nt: TGTGCCAGTAGCCCCCAGGGAGAGGGGAACACTGAAGCTTTCTTT
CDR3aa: CASSPQGEGNTEAFF

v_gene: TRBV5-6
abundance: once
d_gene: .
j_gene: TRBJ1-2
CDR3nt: TGTGCCAGCAGCTGGCGACGACCCTCCGACTATGGCTACACCTTC
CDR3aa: CASSWRRPSDYGYTF